Given below is one TCR beta chain in context. Its antigen is not known. The sample belongs to a study of T cells in localized non-small cell lung cancer. Broader study findings: Owing to sequencing of a solitary tumor region, heterogeneity cannot be discounted. Tumor trailed uninvolved adjacent lung in T cell clonality, which peaked there. In adjacent lung appeared a median 57 of the top 100 tumor clones. The study linked higher blood T cell density to longer overall survival.

Germline V gene data show CDR1 as SGHNT and CDR2 as YYREEE (reference sequence). V lost 4 bases to trimming and J lost 2 bases, with 7 bases between them. There are 12 residues in the CDR3. The data were produced by immunoSEQ multiplex PCR, yet TCRdb's version contains in-frame clones alone and is incomplete. The sample has approximately 52,000 clones; roughly 88% are singletons. Sequenced material: peripheral blood, taken before any cancer treatment. The V call is TRBV5-4, the J call TRBJ2-7; D possibly corresponds to TRBD1 (5 bases). The sequence came from a male donor older than 55 with stage III squamous cell lung carcinoma. The DNA of the CDR3 is TGTGCCAGCAGCGACAGCCCCTACGAGCAGTACTTC. It specifies CASSDSPYEQYF.